This T cell receptor beta chain was identified in a study of T cells in Graves' hyperthyroidism and ophthalmopathy. General study results and limits: Patients with ophthalmopathy were separated from those with stable hyperthyroidism by a 13 V-J model. Researchers found most expanded thyroid clonotypes above 0.001 in blood as well. Prediction of ophthalmopathy progression came a median approximately 7 months pre-onset.

This clonotype was counted at least ten times. Its specificity is unknown. The V gene end was trimmed by 2 bases and the J gene end by 2 bases; junction bases not matched to a gene: 6. This CDR3 has 16 amino acids. Looked up from germline, CDR1 is SGHTA and CDR2 is FQGTGA. TCR beta CDR3 sequences were amplified from RNA transcripts. HTBI primers drove first-round RT-PCR of the TCR CDR3. TCRdb ran MiXCR on the multiplex PCR reads and lists one entry per CDR3 protein. The sample carries more than 650,000 distinct CDR3 sequences, 12% to 15% recorded once. Exclusion criteria comprised uncontrolled infection, other autoimmune disease, pregnancy or lactation.

This sequence joins TRBV7-3 and TRBJ2-5; 9 bases are a match to TRBD2. The sample taken for sequencing was blood. This sequence originates from a woman under 30 with Graves' hyperthyroidism. CDR3 DNA: TGTGCCAGCAGCTTAGGTAGCGGGAGACGACAAGAGACCCAGTACTTC. Protein product: CASSLGSGRRQETQYF.